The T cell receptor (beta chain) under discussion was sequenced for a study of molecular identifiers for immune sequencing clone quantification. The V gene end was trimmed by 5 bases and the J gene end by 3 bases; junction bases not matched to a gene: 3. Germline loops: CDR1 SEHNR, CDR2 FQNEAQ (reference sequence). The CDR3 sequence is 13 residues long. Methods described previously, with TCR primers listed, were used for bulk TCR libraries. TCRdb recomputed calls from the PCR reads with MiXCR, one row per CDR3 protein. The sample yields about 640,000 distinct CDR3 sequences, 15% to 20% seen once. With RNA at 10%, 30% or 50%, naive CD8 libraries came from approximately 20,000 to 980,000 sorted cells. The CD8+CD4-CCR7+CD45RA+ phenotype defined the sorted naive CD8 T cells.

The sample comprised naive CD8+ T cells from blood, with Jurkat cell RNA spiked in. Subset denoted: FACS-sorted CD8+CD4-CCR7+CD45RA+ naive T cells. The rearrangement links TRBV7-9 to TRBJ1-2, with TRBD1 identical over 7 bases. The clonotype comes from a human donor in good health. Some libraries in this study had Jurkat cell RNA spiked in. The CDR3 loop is CASSGGQYYGYTF. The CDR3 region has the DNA TGTGCCAGCAGCGGGGGACAGTACTATGGCTACACCTTC.